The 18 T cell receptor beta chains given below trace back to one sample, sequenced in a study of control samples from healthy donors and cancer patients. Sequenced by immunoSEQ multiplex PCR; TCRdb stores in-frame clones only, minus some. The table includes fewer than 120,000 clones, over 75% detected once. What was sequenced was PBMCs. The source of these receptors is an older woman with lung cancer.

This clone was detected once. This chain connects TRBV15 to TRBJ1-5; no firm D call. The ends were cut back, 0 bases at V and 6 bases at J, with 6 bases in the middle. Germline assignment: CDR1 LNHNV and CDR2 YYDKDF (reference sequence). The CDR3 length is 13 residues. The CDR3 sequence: CATSRDESQPQHF. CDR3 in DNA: TGTGCCACCAGCAGAGATGAAAGTCAGCCCCAGCATTTT.

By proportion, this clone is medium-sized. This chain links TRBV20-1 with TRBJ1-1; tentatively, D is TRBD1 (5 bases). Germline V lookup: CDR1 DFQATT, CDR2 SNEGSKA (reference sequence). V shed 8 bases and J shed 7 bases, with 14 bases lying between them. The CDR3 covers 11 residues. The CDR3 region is CSSRVGLEAFF. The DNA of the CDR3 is TGCAGTTCCAGGGTGGGCCTTGAAGCTTTCTTT.

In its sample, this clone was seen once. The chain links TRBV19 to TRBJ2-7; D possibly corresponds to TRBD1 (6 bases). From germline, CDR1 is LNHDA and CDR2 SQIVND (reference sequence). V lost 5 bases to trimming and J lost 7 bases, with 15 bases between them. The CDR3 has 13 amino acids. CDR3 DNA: TGTGCCAGTAGTCCCTCGACAGGTCGGGAGCAGTACTTC. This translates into CASSPSTGREQYF.

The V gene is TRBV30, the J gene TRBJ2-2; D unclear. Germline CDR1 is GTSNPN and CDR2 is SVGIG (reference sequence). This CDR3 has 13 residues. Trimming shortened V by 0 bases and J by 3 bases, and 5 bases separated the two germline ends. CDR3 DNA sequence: TGTGCCTGGAGTGTATTTTACACCGGGGAGCTGTTTTTT. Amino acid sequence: CAWSVFYTGELFF.

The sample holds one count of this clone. CDR3 DNA sequence: TGTGCTAGTGTTCCTCCTAGGACAGGGTTGACTGAAGCTTTCTTT. Its translation: CASVPPRTGLTEAFF. The chain links TRBV12-5 to TRBJ1-1, with 8 bases aligning to TRBD1. CDR1 is LGHNT and CDR2 is FRNRAP in the germline V gene. This CDR3 is 15 amino acids long. V gave up 7 bases and J gave up 5 bases; unmatched junction bases: 12.

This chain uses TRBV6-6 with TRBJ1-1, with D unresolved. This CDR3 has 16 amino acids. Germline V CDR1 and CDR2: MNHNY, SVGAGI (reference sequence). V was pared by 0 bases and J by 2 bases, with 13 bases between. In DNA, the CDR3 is TGTGCCAGCAGTTACTCGATCTCCAGTGCCAACACTGAAGCTTTCTTT. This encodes CASSYSISSANTEAFF.

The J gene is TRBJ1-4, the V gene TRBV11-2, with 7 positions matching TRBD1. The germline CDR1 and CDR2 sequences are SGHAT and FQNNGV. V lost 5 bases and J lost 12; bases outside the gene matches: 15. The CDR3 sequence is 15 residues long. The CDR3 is CASSPFDRVPSELFF. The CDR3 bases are TGTGCCAGCAGCCCATTCGACAGGGTGCCGTCGGAACTGTTTTTT.

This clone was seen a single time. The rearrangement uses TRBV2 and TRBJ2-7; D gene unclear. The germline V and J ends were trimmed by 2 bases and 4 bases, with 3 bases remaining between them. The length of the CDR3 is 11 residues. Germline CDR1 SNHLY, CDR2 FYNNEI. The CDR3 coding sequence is TGTGCCAGCAGTGAACGGTACGAGCAGTACTTC. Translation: CASSERYEQYF.

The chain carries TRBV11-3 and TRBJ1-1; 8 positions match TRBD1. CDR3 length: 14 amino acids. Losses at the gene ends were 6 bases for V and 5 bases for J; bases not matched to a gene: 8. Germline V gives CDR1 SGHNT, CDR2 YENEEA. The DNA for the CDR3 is TGTGCCAGCAGAAGACAGGGGTTGAGGACTGAAGCTTTCTTT. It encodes CASRRQGLRTEAFF.

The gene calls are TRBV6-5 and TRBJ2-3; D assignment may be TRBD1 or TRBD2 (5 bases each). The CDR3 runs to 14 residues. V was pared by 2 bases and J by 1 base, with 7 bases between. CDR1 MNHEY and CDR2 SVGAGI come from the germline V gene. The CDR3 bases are TGTGCCAGCAGTTACAGGGGACGCACAGATACGCAGTATTTT. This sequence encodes CASSYRGRTDTQYF.

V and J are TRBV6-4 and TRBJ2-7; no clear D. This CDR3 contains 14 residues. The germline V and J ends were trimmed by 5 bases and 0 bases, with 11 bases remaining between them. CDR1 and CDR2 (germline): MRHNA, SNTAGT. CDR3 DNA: TGTGCCAGCAGTCCTACTTTCAGCTCCTACGAGCAGTACTTC. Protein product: CASSPTFSSYEQYF.

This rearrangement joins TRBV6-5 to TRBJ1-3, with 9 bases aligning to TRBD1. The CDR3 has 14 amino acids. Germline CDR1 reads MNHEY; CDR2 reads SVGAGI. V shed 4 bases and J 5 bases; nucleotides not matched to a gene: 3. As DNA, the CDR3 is TGTGCCAGCAGTTCGACAGGGGGAAGAAACACCATATATTTT. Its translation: CASSSTGGRNTIYF.

CDR3: CASSGDSSFDTIYF. For the CDR3, the DNA is TGTGCCAGCAGCGGGGACAGCAGTTTCGACACCATATATTTT. The chain joins TRBV25-1 to TRBJ1-3; 7 bases are shared with TRBD1. The CDR3 sequence is 14 residues long. After removal of 6 bases from V and 8 bases from J, the junction contained 10 bases not matched to a gene. Germline assignment: CDR1 MGHDK and CDR2 SYGVNS.

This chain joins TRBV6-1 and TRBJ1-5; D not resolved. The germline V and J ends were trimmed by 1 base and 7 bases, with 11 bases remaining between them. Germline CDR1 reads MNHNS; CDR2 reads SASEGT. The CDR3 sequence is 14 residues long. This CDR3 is CASSEGAGQQPQHF. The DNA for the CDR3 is TGTGCCAGCAGTGAAGGGGCTGGCCAGCAGCCCCAGCATTTT.

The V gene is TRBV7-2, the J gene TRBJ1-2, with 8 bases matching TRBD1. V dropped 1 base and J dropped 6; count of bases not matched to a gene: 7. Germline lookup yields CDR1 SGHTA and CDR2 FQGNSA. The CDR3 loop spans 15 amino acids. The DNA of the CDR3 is TGTGCCAGCAGCTTAGGGGGACAGGCTAGGGATGGCTACACCTTC. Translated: CASSLGGQARDGYTF.

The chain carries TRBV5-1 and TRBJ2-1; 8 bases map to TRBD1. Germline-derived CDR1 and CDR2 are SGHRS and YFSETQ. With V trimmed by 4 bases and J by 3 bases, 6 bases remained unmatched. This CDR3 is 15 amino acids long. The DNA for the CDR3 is TGCGCCAGCAGCCTGGGACAGGCCAACTACAATGAGCAGTTCTTC. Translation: CASSLGQANYNEQFF.

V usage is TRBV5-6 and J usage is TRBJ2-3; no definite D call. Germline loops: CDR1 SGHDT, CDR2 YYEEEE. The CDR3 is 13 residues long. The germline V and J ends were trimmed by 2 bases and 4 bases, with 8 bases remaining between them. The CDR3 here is CASSFPASDTQYF. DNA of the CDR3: TGTGCCAGCAGCTTTCCCGCCTCAGATACGCAGTATTTT.

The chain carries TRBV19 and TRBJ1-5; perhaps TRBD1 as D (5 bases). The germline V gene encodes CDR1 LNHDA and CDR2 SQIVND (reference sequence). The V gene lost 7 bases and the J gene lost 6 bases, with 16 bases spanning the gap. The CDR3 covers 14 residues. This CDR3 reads CASNTGGVGQPQHF. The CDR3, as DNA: TGTGCCAGTAATACGGGGGGGGTAGGTCAGCCCCAGCATTTT.